This is a list of T cell receptor beta chains from one sample in a study of cytomegalovirus exposure and HLA in healthy donors. The assay was immunoSEQ multiplex PCR, and TCRdb's table has in-frame clones only and misses some. The data contain about 200,000 clones, over 70% of them singletons. Material for sequencing was PBMCs. All receptors derive from a boy aged 2 to 9 in good health and CMV-seronegative. Both conserved end residues are part of each CDR3. D genes are given only for firm matches. Only part of the rows carry a size: once, few, many, or a class if the clone is expanded.

J	V	size	D	DNA	CDR3
TRBJ2-3	TRBV5-4	-	TRBD2	TGTGCCAGCGGTAGCGGGAGAGAGCCAGATACGCAGTATTTT	CASGSGREPDTQYF
TRBJ2-3	TRBV7-9	-	-	TGTGCCAGCAGCTCCACAGGGCCCCGCACAGATACGCAGTATTTT	CASSSTGPRTDTQYF
TRBJ1-6	TRBV5-4	-	TRBD1	TGTGCCAGCAGCTCCATAACAGGGGATAATTCACCCCTCCACTTT	CASSSITGDNSPLHF
TRBJ2-7	TRBV6-6	-	-	TGTGCCAGCAGTTATGTTCGAGCGGGCGAGCAGTACTTC	CASSYVRAGEQYF
TRBJ1-1	TRBV7-2	few	-	TGTGCCAGCAGCGTACTACCCCTCACTGAAGCTTTCTTT	CASSVLPLTEAFF
TRBJ1-2	TRBV5-1	-	TRBD1	TGCGCCAGCAGCCCCGACGGGACAGGGGGAGATGGCTACACCTTC	CASSPDGTGGDGYTF
TRBJ2-3	TRBV21-1	once	-	TGTGCCAGCAGGAGAGGGGCTAGCGGGAGAGTTGAGTATTTT	CASRRGASGRVEYF
TRBJ1-2	TRBV6-1	-	TRBD1	TGTGCCAGCAGGACCGGGACAGGAAACGGCTACACCTTC	CASRTGTGNGYTF
TRBJ2-3	TRBV9	once	-	TGTGCCAGCAGCGAGAGGGCGGGGAGCACAGATACGCAGTATTTT	CASSERAGSTDTQYF
TRBJ2-1	TRBV7-8	-	-	TGTGCCAGCAGCTTAAGAGAGAGCTCCTACAATGAGCAGTTCTTC	CASSLRESSYNEQFF
TRBJ2-7	TRBV6-1	-	TRBD1	TGTGCCAGCAGTAGGACAGGAGACCCCTCCTACGAGCAGTACTTC	CASSRTGDPSYEQYF
TRBJ1-3	TRBV15	-	-	TGTGCCACCAGCCCTACAGGGGGAAACACCATATATTTT	CATSPTGGNTIYF
TRBJ2-1	TRBV30	-	TRBD2	TGTGCCTGGAGACGGGGACTAGCGGGAAACAATGAGCAGTTCTTC	CAWRRGLAGNNEQFF
TRBJ2-1	TRBV5-1	-	TRBD2	TGCGCCAGCAGCCCAATAGCGGGAGTGTACAATGAGCAGTTCTTC	CASSPIAGVYNEQFF
TRBJ1-6	TRBV5-6	-	TRBD1	TGTGCCAGCAGCTTGACAGGGGTTTCCTATAATTCACCCCTCCACTTT	CASSLTGVSYNSPLHF
TRBJ1-4	TRBV2	few	TRBD1	TGTGCCAGCAGACCCCCGACAGGGGATGAGGAAAAACTGTTTTTT	CASRPPTGDEEKLFF
TRBJ2-7	TRBV5-5	-	-	TGTGCCAGCAGCTTGACAGACACCTACGAGCAGTACTTC	CASSLTDTYEQYF
TRBJ2-2	TRBV6-5	few	-	TGTGCCAGCAGTTTCAGGGGCGGGGAGCTGTTTTTT	CASSFRGGELFF
TRBJ1-2	TRBV7-9	-	-	TGTGCCAGCAGCTTTGCAGGGAATTTTGGCGGCTACACCTTC	CASSFAGNFGGYTF
TRBJ2-7	TRBV18	-	-	TGTGCCAGCTCACCACCCTCTCTATCCTACGAGCAGTACTTC	CASSPPSLSYEQYF
TRBJ2-7	TRBV7-6	-	TRBD1	TGTGCCAGCAGCTCCCGGGACAGGGGTCGCGAGCAGTACTTC	CASSSRDRGREQYF
TRBJ1-2	TRBV5-1	-	-	TGCGCCAGCAGCTTGGCCCCGCAGGCGAGTGGCTACACCTTC	CASSLAPQASGYTF
TRBJ2-7	TRBV11-2	-	TRBD2	TGTGCCAGCAGTCCCGGGACTAGCGCTTCCGAGCAGTACTTC	CASSPGTSASEQYF
TRBJ1-1	TRBV30	few	TRBD1	TGTGCCTGGGGGACAGGGCTGAACACTGAAGCTTTCTTT	CAWGTGLNTEAFF
TRBJ1-5	TRBV7-2	-	-	TGTGCCAGCAGCTTAGAGGGGTTCTGGAATCAGCCCCAGCATTTT	CASSLEGFWNQPQHF
TRBJ2-1	TRBV4-1	-	TRBD2	TGCGCCAGCAGCCACCCCGGGACTAGATCATACAATGAGCAGTTCTTC	CASSHPGTRSYNEQFF
TRBJ1-5	TRBV6-1	few	-	TGTGCCAGCAGTGAAGCAGGGAGGTTCAATCAGCCCCAGCATTTT	CASSEAGRFNQPQHF
TRBJ1-5	TRBV7-8	once	-	TGTGCCAGCAGCCCGTACAGAATTATTAGCAATCAGCCCCAGCATTTT	CASSPYRIISNQPQHF
TRBJ2-6	TRBV19	-	TRBD2	TGTGCCAGTAAACTAGCGGGGAGAAAGGCCAACGTCCTGACTTTC	CASKLAGRKANVLTF
TRBJ2-1	TRBV5-6	few	TRBD2	TGTGCCAGCAGCGCAGGACTAGCGGGATATGAGCAGTTCTTC	CASSAGLAGYEQFF
TRBJ2-3	TRBV7-8	-	TRBD2	TGTGCCAGCAGACCAACCGGGAGGGATACGCAGTATTTT	CASRPTGRDTQYF
TRBJ2-1	TRBV6-1	-	TRBD2	TGTGCCAGCAGTGAACAAACCGGGGGGGGGTACAATGAGCAGTTCTTC	CASSEQTGGGYNEQFF
TRBJ1-6	TRBV4-2	-	TRBD1	TGTGCCAGCAGCCAAGAAGACAGGGGCAAGAATTCACCCCTCCACTTT	CASSQEDRGKNSPLHF
TRBJ2-7	TRBV7-9	-	TRBD1	TGTGCCAGCAGCTTAGCGACGACAGGGTCCGAGCAGTACTTC	CASSLATTGSEQYF
TRBJ2-1	TRBV19	few	TRBD2	TGTGCCAGTAGTATAGGTGGCGGGAGTGCTGAGCAGTTCTTC	CASSIGGGSAEQFF
TRBJ1-4	TRBV19	-	TRBD1	TGTGCCAGTAAGGTTGGACAGGACGCAAAACTGTTTTTT	CASKVGQDAKLFF
TRBJ2-7	TRBV15	few	TRBD2	TGTGCCACCAGCAGAGACACCCCGGGACTAGCGGGCCAAGGCTACGAGCAGTACTTC	CATSRDTPGLAGQGYEQYF
TRBJ2-5	TRBV2	-	TRBD2	TGTGCCAGCAGTCCGGGACTAGCATGGGAGACCCAGTACTTC	CASSPGLAWETQYF
TRBJ1-5	TRBV30	-	TRBD1	TGTGCCTGGAGTGTGGACAGGGTGAAGCCCCAGCATTTT	CAWSVDRVKPQHF
TRBJ1-2	TRBV30	-	-	TGTGCCTGGGATACAGGGTCTTATGGCTACACCTTC	CAWDTGSYGYTF
TRBJ1-1	TRBV30	few	-	TGTGCCTGGAGTGTAAGGGAGTGGACTGAAGCTTTCTTT	CAWSVREWTEAFF
TRBJ2-7	TRBV27	-	TRBD1	TGTGCCAGCAGTCCTTGGGACAGCTACGAGCAGTACTTC	CASSPWDSYEQYF
TRBJ1-5	TRBV18	once	-	TGTGCCAGCTCACCAAGCCCTCCCCAGCCCCAGCATTTT	CASSPSPPQPQHF
TRBJ1-5	TRBV6-1	few	-	TGTGCCAGCAGTGTATCGGGTGCCAGCAATCAGCCCCAGCATTTT	CASSVSGASNQPQHF
TRBJ2-6	TRBV7-3	-	TRBD1	TGTGCCAGCAGCCCGTGGACAGGGCGTTTGGCGGGGGCCAACGTCCTGACTTTC	CASSPWTGRLAGANVLTF
TRBJ1-6	TRBV6-5	-	-	TGTGCCAGCAGCCCCTCGGGCTATAATTCACCCCTCCACTTT	CASSPSGYNSPLHF
TRBJ2-3	TRBV6-1	few	-	TGTGCCAGCAGTGAAGCGCGGAGTAGCACAGATACGCAGTATTTT	CASSEARSSTDTQYF
TRBJ2-3	TRBV11-3	-	-	TGTGCCAGCAGCTTAGGCGGAACCACAGATACGCAGTATTTT	CASSLGGTTDTQYF